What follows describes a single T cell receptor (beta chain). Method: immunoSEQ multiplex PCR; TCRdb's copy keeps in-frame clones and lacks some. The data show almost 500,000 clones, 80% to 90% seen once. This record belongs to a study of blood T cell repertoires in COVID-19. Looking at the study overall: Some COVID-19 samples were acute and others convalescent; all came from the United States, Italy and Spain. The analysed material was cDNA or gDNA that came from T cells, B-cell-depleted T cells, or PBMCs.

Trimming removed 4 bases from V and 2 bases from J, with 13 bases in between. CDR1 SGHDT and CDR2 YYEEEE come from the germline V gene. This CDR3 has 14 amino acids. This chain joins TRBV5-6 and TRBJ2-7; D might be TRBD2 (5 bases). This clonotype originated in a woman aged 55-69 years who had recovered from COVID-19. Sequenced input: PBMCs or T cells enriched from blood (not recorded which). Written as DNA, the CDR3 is TGTGCCAGCAGCACCCGGGATCATCCCTACGAGCAGTACTTC. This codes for CASSTRDHPYEQYF.